The entry below describes one T cell receptor beta chain. Its antigen is currently unknown. The PCR employed 60 Vbeta primers together with 13 Jbeta primers. The protocol was immunoSEQ multiplex PCR, while the TCRdb copy is restricted to in-frame clones and leaves out a portion. The repertoire consists of some 100,000 clones, with 81% occurring once and the leading ten covering around 2.2%. This sample is part of a study of cytomegalovirus exposure and HLA in healthy donors. Findings and caveats of the study: Three chains linked to CMV were shown in vitro to be specific for CMV antigens. Many donors carried some public TCRs, although rarity characterized most TCR sequences. Researchers counted 180 or so TCR beta chains as cytomegalovirus-associated. Analysis performed later showed TCR beta chains linked to HLA being more clonally expanded than equally common others.

CDR3 length: 13 amino acids. CDR1 and CDR2 from the germline V gene are MNHNS and SASEGT. Deletions cut 2 bases from V and 9 bases from J, with 12 bases between. The sequence came from a woman in her 30s in good health and CMV-seronegative. J is TRBJ2-3 and V is TRBV6-1; D is unclear. What was sequenced was PBMCs. The CDR3 reads CASSELAVQTQYF. As DNA, the CDR3 is TGTGCCAGCAGTGAACTGGCTGTCCAAACGCAGTATTTT.